Each of the 26 T cell receptor beta chains below was sequenced from the same sample in a study of shared clonotypes between healthy human individuals. Only in-frame clones appear in the TCRdb table, and some are missing; sequencing was by immunoSEQ multiplex PCR. The sample holds about 520,000 clones, about 96% seen once. Sequenced material: naive CD4+ T cells sorted from blood. Subset here: CD45RA+ positively selected. These receptors were taken from a woman in her twenties or thirties in good health.

The rearrangement uses TRBV28 and TRBJ2-7; 9 nucleotides match TRBD1. Losses at the gene ends were 7 bases for V and 7 bases for J; bases not matched to a gene: 20. This CDR3 comprises 17 residues. The V gene's germline CDR1 is MDHEN and CDR2 SYDVKM. Here the CDR3 reads CASNPGGMGQGRWEQYF. For the CDR3, the DNA is TGTGCCAGCAATCCCGGGGGGATGGGACAGGGAAGGTGGGAGCAGTACTTC. The entire variable domain, with the rest obtained from reference TRBV28 and TRBJ2-7, is as follows: DVKVTQSSRYLVKRTGEKVFLECVQDMDHENMFWYRQDPGLGLRLIYFSYDVKMKEKGDIPEGYSVSREKKERFSLILESASTNQTSMYLCASNPGGMGQGRWEQYFGPGTRLTVT.

V and J are TRBV2 and TRBJ2-5; no reliable D call. The CDR3 has 13 amino acids. Per the germline V gene, CDR1 is SNHLY and CDR2 is FYNNEI. Trimming took off 5 bases at V and 0 bases at J, with 7 bases between the two ends. The CDR3 DNA reads TGTGCCAGCAGTAATGACAACCAAGAGACCCAGTACTTC. This gives the protein CASSNDNQETQYF.

This chain links TRBV5-1 with TRBJ2-7; perhaps TRBD2 as D (6 bases). This CDR3 has 14 amino acids. Germline lookup yields CDR1 SGHRS and CDR2 YFSETQ. Trimming stripped 4 bases from V and 2 bases from J, with 13 bases between. The CDR3: CASSPRTGAYEQYF. The CDR3 DNA sequence: TGCGCCAGCAGCCCTAGGACGGGGGCCTACGAGCAGTACTTC.

The chain recombines TRBV6-6 with TRBJ2-7; D tentatively fits TRBD1 or TRBD2 (5 bases each). Trimming left V 2 bases short and J 7 bases short, with 15 bases between. CDR1 is MNHNY, CDR2 SVGAGI, per germline (reference sequence). There are 14 residues in the CDR3. CDR3 DNA sequence: TGTGCCAGCAGTTACACAACCGGGACGGGGGAGCAGTACTTC. Translation gives CASSYTTGTGEQYF.

V gene TRBV27 combines with J gene TRBJ1-3; TRBD1 might be the D (6 bases). Germline V gene data show CDR1 as MNHEY and CDR2 as SMNVEV (reference sequence). CDR3 length: 16 residues. The V end was cut by 5 bases, the J end by 0 bases, with 14 bases between. This CDR3 reads CASSGTWGLSGNTIYF. The CDR3 bases are TGTGCCAGCAGTGGAACTTGGGGGCTCTCTGGAAACACCATATATTTT.

V and J are TRBV27 and TRBJ1-4; the match to TRBD1 covers 9 bases. J lost 1 base, V lost 6 bases, and 3 bases had no gene match. Germline CDR1 MNHEY, CDR2 SMNVEV (reference sequence). CDR3 size: 15 residues. CDR3 coding DNA: TGTGCCAGCAGGCCGGGACAGGGAACTAATGAAAAACTGTTTTTT. This translates into CASRPGQGTNEKLFF.

The chain recombines TRBV30 with TRBJ2-5; TRBD2 matches at 7 bases. The better agreement between TRBJ2-7 and the DNA end casts doubt on the J call. This CDR3 contains 14 residues. The germline CDR1 and CDR2 sequences are GTSNPN and SVGIG (reference sequence). CDR3 amino acids: CAWRAGGSSYEQYF. CDR3 DNA sequence: TGTGCCTGGAGGGCCGGGGGGTCCTCCTACGAGCAGTACTTC.

The rearrangement joins TRBV2 to TRBJ1-2, with TRBD1 matching 10 bases. Germline CDR1 reads SNHLY; CDR2 reads FYNNEI. Trimming at V came to 8 bases and at J to 3 bases, leaving 12 bases not matched to a gene. The length of the CDR3 is 16 residues. CDR3 amino acids: CASAYRQGAGDYGYTF. The CDR3 region has the DNA TGTGCCAGCGCATATAGACAGGGGGCCGGGGACTATGGCTACACCTTC.

V is TRBV30 and J is TRBJ1-4, with 7 bases matching TRBD1. The CDR3 extends over 15 amino acids. From germline, CDR1 is GTSNPN and CDR2 SVGIG (reference sequence). The junction had 10 bases not matched to a gene; V was cut back by 8 bases and J by 1 base. DNA for the CDR3: TGTGCCGGAGCGGAGGGGGCTGTAACTAATGAAAAACTGTTTTTT. This encodes CAGAEGAVTNEKLFF.

The V gene is TRBV6-5, the J gene TRBJ2-1; 11 bases match TRBD2. The CDR3 loop spans 16 amino acids. CDR1 and CDR2 (germline): MNHEY, SVGAGI. With 4 bases clipped from V and 3 bases from J, the junction kept 5 bases outside the gene matches. The CDR3, as DNA: TGTGCCAGCAGTTCGACTAGCGGGAAGTACTACAATGAGCAGTTCTTC. This encodes CASSSTSGKYYNEQFF.

V gene TRBV11-2 combines with J gene TRBJ2-3; 13 bases agree with TRBD2. The CDR3 has 17 amino acids. The germline gives CDR1 SGHAT, CDR2 FQNNGV. V shed 5 bases and J 5 bases; nucleotides not matched to a gene: 10. In DNA, the CDR3 is TGTGCCAGCAGCCGAAGACTAGCGGGAGGTTTGGTAGATACGCAGTATTTT. Amino acid sequence: CASSRRLAGGLVDTQYF.

The chain has TRBV5-1 and TRBJ1-1; TRBD1 might be the D (6 bases). CDR1 SGHRS and CDR2 YFSETQ come from the germline V gene. The CDR3 length is 13 residues. V was clipped by 3 bases and J by 4 bases, with 10 bases between them. CDR3 in DNA: TGCGCCAGCAGCTCCCAGGGGCGCACTGAAGCTTTCTTT. Translating gives CASSSQGRTEAFF. The full variable domain, in which reference TRBV5-1 and TRBJ1-1 provide the parts outside the CDR3, is KAGVTQTPRYLIKTRGQQVTLSCSPISGHRSVSWYQQTPGQGLQFLFEYFSETQRNKGNFPGRFSGRQFSNSRSEMNVSTLELGDSALYLCASSSQGRTEAFFGQGTRLTVV.

CDR3 in amino acids: CASSLPLAGQETQYF. In DNA form, the CDR3 reads TGTGCCAGCAGCCTCCCTCTAGCGGGACAAGAGACCCAGTACTTC. V is TRBV28 and J is TRBJ2-5; 9 bases fit TRBD2. Germline V CDR1 and CDR2: MDHEN, SYDVKM. The CDR3 length is 15 residues. The V segment lost 6 bases and the J segment 2 bases; nucleotides outside the gene matches: 7.

The V call is TRBV30, the J call TRBJ1-6; 9 bases fit TRBD1. Germline assignment: CDR1 GTSNPN and CDR2 SVGIG (reference sequence). The J segment lost 6 bases and the V segment lost 1 base, leaving 4 bases of the junction unmatched. The CDR3 has 15 amino acids. DNA of the CDR3: TGTGCCTGGAGTGGCGCGGGACAGGGTAATTCACCCCTCCACTTT. Residues: CAWSGAGQGNSPLHF.

This chain joins TRBV2 and TRBJ1-3, with D possibly being TRBD1 (6 bases). From germline, CDR1 is SNHLY and CDR2 FYNNEI. Trimming removed 5 bases from V and 4 bases from J, with 18 bases in between. The CDR3 consists of 16 residues. Written as DNA, the CDR3 is TGTGCCAGCAGTCAAAACAGGGAACTTATAGGAAACACCATATATTTT. This translates into CASSQNRELIGNTIYF.

The V gene is TRBV30, the J gene TRBJ2-5, with 7 bases identical to TRBD1. Germline CDR1 GTSNPN, CDR2 SVGIG (reference sequence). The V gene end was trimmed by 0 bases and the J gene end by 1 base; junction bases not matched to a gene: 5. The CDR3 sequence is 15 residues long. DNA of the CDR3: TGTGCCTGGAGTGTAAGGACAGGAACCCAAGAGACCCAGTACTTC. Amino acid sequence: CAWSVRTGTQETQYF.

This chain links TRBV5-4 with TRBJ1-1, with 8 bases identical to TRBD1. Germline CDR1 and CDR2: SGHNT and YYREEE (reference sequence). The CDR3 extends over 16 amino acids. Trimming removed 0 bases from V and 2 bases from J; junction bases left unmatched: 6. CDR3 DNA: TGTGCCAGCAGCTTGGGAGGGACAGGTCAAAACACTGAAGCTTTCTTT. Protein: CASSLGGTGQNTEAFF. The whole variable domain, remainder taken from reference TRBV5-4 and TRBJ1-1, is ETGVTQSPTHLIKTRGQQVTLRCSSQSGHNTVSWYQQALGQGPQFIFQYYREEENGRGNFPPRFSGLQFPNYSSELNVNALELDDSALYLCASSLGGTGQNTEAFFGQGTRLTVV.

The J gene is TRBJ1-2, the V gene TRBV28; 7 positions agree with TRBD1. The CDR3 extends over 15 amino acids. CDR1 is MDHEN, CDR2 SYDVKM, per germline. V shed 6 bases, J shed 6 bases, and the junction held 13 bases outside the gene matches. The CDR3: CASRYSQQGRHGYTF. DNA of the CDR3: TGTGCCAGCAGATACTCACAACAGGGGCGCCATGGCTACACCTTC.

This chain connects TRBV28 to TRBJ2-1, with D perhaps TRBD1 or TRBD2 (6 bases each). CDR3 size: 17 residues. Trimming left V 4 bases short and J 5 bases short, with 21 bases between. Germline values: CDR1 MDHEN, CDR2 SYDVKM. CDR3 coding DNA: TGTGCCAGCAGTTGGGGGCGGGGTCCCCCCCCTGACAATGAGCAGTTCTTC. It encodes CASSWGRGPPPDNEQFF.

The chain joins TRBV18 to TRBJ1-2; the D is unclear. Trimming removed 3 bases from V and 6 bases from J, with 11 bases in between. The CDR3 is made up of 13 amino acids. In germline, CDR1 is KGHSH, CDR2 LQKENI. The CDR3, as DNA: TGTGCCAGCTCACCGGGAGGGATCCATGGCTACACCTTC. Protein product: CASSPGGIHGYTF.

The genes are TRBV4-2 and TRBJ2-7; 10 nucleotides agree with TRBD2. The CDR3 has 15 amino acids. With 1 base clipped from V and 4 bases from J, the junction kept 4 bases outside the gene matches. Germline lookup yields CDR1 LGHNA and CDR2 YNFKEQ. DNA of the CDR3: TGTGCCAGCAGCCAAGGAGCAGCGGGAGGGTACGAGCAGTACTTC. It is translated as CASSQGAAGGYEQYF.

This chain connects TRBV19 to TRBJ2-6; 10 bases are shared with TRBD1. Germline CDR1 is LNHDA and CDR2 is SQIVND (reference sequence). The junction had 13 bases not matched to a gene; V was cut back by 1 base and J by 4 bases. This CDR3 is built from 20 residues. For the CDR3, the DNA is TGTGCCAGTAGTATAGCCCTCCGGGACAGGGGACCTCTCGGGGCCAACGTCCTGACTTTC. Translating gives CASSIALRDRGPLGANVLTF.

V and J are TRBV7-8 and TRBJ1-1; D may be TRBD1 (6 bases). CDR3 length: 15 amino acids. With 6 bases removed from V and 2 bases from J, the gap between germline ends came to 16 bases. From germline, CDR1 is SGHVS and CDR2 FQNEAQ. The CDR3: CASSPIRGSNTEAFF. CDR3 bases: TGTGCCAGCAGTCCGATAAGGGGGAGCAACACTGAAGCTTTCTTT.

In the case of this clone: In the same sample, other DNA sequences code for this CDR3. The chain employs TRBV11-2 and TRBJ2-2; D is possibly TRBD2 (5 bases). CDR1 is SGHAT, CDR2 FQNNGV, per germline. V lost 3 bases, J lost 2 bases, and 10 bases lay in between. The CDR3 covers 15 residues. CDR3 DNA sequence: TGTGCCAGCAGCTTTCTAGCCGGCAACACCGGGGAGCTGTTTTTT. It codes for CASSFLAGNTGELFF.

This chain joins TRBV5-6 and TRBJ1-2; no definite D call. The V end was cut by 7 bases, the J end by 4 bases, with 17 bases between. From germline, CDR1 is SGHDT and CDR2 YYEEEE. This CDR3 has 14 amino acids. The CDR3 coding sequence is TGTGCCAGCTCCTTGGAACAGACCTTCTATGGCTACACCTTC. This codes for CASSLEQTFYGYTF.

The V and J genes are TRBV6-6 and TRBJ2-1, with 11 bases identical to TRBD2. The V gene end was trimmed by 7 bases and the J gene end by 4 bases; junction bases not matched to a gene: 3. This CDR3 spans 14 amino acids. Germline V gives CDR1 MNHNY, CDR2 SVGAGI (reference sequence). CDR3 in DNA: TGTGCCAGCAAACTAGCGGGGGATTACAATGAGCAGTTCTTC. Encoded protein: CASKLAGDYNEQFF.